This TCR beta chain comes out of a study of radiotherapy plus CTLA-4 blockade in lung cancer. General observations from the study: Early clonal dynamics of blood T cells, together with interferon-beta, were reported as the best response predictor. In blood, after radiotherapy plus ipilimumab, tumor-derived TCR clones expanded.

Sequenced by immunoSEQ multiplex PCR; TCRdb stores in-frame clones only, minus some. The profile shows roughly 45,000 clones, 63% of them singletons. Patients had chemo-refractory metastatic non-small-cell lung cancer and received focal radiation plus CTLA-4 blockade that used ipilimumab. Germline CDR1 reads SGHDT; CDR2 reads YYEEEE. Trimming removed 0 bases at V and 4 bases at J, with 2 bases between. This CDR3 comprises 12 residues. About this clone: Its matching antigen is unknown.

The chain couples TRBV5-6 to TRBJ1-5; D gene ambiguous. The sequence was collected from a human donor with non-small cell lung cancer who had a partial response to radiotherapy plus ipilimumab. The sequenced sample was peripheral blood, obtained from a patient treated with radiotherapy plus ipilimumab. Written as DNA, the CDR3 is TGTGCCAGCAGCTTGGCGAATCAGCCCCAGCATTTT. Its protein is CASSLANQPQHF.